The 19 T cell receptor beta chains below were found in one sample sequenced in a study of T cell responses to AZD1222 COVID-19 vaccine. Data came from immunoSEQ multiplex PCR; TCRdb stores just in-frame clones and leaves some out. The table shows some 150,000 clones, with approximately 90% occurring only once. The material was peripheral blood, obtained on day 0 of AZD1222 vaccination. These receptors were taken from an adult in good health.

The genes are TRBV28 and TRBJ1-6, with a weak D call TRBD1 (5 bases). This CDR3 has 13 amino acids. V dropped 7 bases and J dropped 7 bases, with 11 bases sitting between them. In germline, CDR1 is MDHEN, CDR2 SYDVKM. CDR3 loop: CASTRGMNSPLHF. The CDR3 DNA reads as TGTGCCAGCACCCGGGGGATGAATTCACCCCTCCACTTT.

The chain combines TRBV10-3 with TRBJ2-5, with D possibly matching TRBD2 (6 bases). This CDR3 is 16 amino acids long. The V gene's germline CDR1 is ENHRY and CDR2 SYGVKD. The V end was cut by 6 bases, the J end by 0 bases, with 17 bases between. CDR3 DNA: TGTGCCATCAGCGGGCACCAGGGCGGGAACCAAGAGACCCAGTACTTC. Translation: CAISGHQGGNQETQYF.

The chain uses TRBV6-2 or TRBV6-3 and TRBJ2-3, with TRBD2 matching 9 bases. Germline assignment: CDR1 MNHEY and CDR2 SVGEGT. The CDR3 is made up of 17 amino acids. Trimming took 2 bases from V and 0 from J; bases not matched to a gene: 6. The DNA of the CDR3 is TGTGCCAGCAGTTACCAAAGCGGGAGGTCCAGCACAGATACGCAGTATTTT. Translated: CASSYQSGRSSTDTQYF.

This clone was seen a few times. The chain has TRBV28 and TRBJ1-5; D is unclear. This CDR3 contains 16 residues. With 3 bases removed from V and 1 base from J, the gap between germline ends came to 13 bases. Germline-derived CDR1 and CDR2 are MDHEN and SYDVKM. In DNA form, the CDR3 reads TGTGCCAGCAGTTTCCGAGGGTCGGGGAGCAATCAGCCCCAGCATTTT. Its protein product is CASSFRGSGSNQPQHF.

The chain couples TRBV15 to TRBJ2-1; 14 bases are a match to TRBD2. Trimming at V came to 5 bases and at J to 7 bases, leaving 4 bases not matched to a gene. Germline lookup yields CDR1 LNHNV and CDR2 YYDKDF (reference sequence). CDR3 size: 15 residues. For the CDR3, the DNA is TGTGCCACCAGCGGGGGACTAGCGGGAGCAAATGAGCAGTTCTTC. The encoded protein is CATSGGLAGANEQFF.

The chain uses TRBV5-4 and TRBJ1-4; no reliable D call. V lost 9 bases to trimming and J lost 8 bases, with 20 bases between them. Germline-derived CDR1 and CDR2 are SGHNT and YYREEE (reference sequence). This CDR3 is built from 14 residues. CDR3 in amino acids: CATGFGPRGEKLFF. The CDR3 DNA follows: TGTGCCACCGGATTCGGACCCCGCGGGGAAAAACTGTTTTTT. The variable domain in full, completed from reference TRBV5-4 and TRBJ1-4, reads ETGVTQSPTHLIKTRGQQVTLRCSSQSGHNTVSWYQQALGQGPQFIFQYYREEENGRGNFPPRFSGLQFPNYSSELNVNALELDDSALYLCATGFGPRGEKLFFGSGTQLSVL.

The CDR3 here is CASREKARNTGELFF. CDR3 nucleotides: TGTGCCAGCCGAGAGAAGGCCAGAAACACCGGGGAGCTGTTTTTT. The chain uses TRBV3-1 (or the pseudogene TRBV3-2) and TRBJ2-2; D is uncertain. CDR1 and CDR2 from the germline V gene are LGHDT and YNNKEL (reference sequence). The V gene lost 8 bases and the J gene lost 2 bases, with 15 bases spanning the gap. The CDR3 spans 15 residues.

This rearrangement joins TRBV5-4 to TRBJ2-2, with TRBD2 matching over 7 bases. Germline assignment: CDR1 SGHNT and CDR2 YYREEE (reference sequence). With 3 bases clipped from V and 5 bases from J, the junction kept 7 bases outside the gene matches. The CDR3 extends over 15 amino acids. Here the CDR3 reads CASSSWTSRTGELFF. DNA of the CDR3: TGTGCCAGCAGCTCTTGGACTAGTCGGACCGGGGAGCTGTTTTTT.

The rearrangement joins TRBV6-2 or TRBV6-3 to TRBJ1-1, with 11 bases fitting TRBD1. From germline, CDR1 is MNHEY and CDR2 SVGEGT. Trimming cost V 4 bases and J 5 bases; bases outside gene matches: 3. This CDR3 has 14 amino acids. The CDR3 nucleotides read TGTGCCAGCAGTTCGGGACAGGGGGTAACTGAAGCTTTCTTT. It specifies CASSSGQGVTEAFF.

The chain carries TRBV19 and TRBJ2-7; 7 bases agree with TRBD2. The CDR3 spans 13 residues. CDR1 and CDR2 (germline): LNHDA, SQIVND (reference sequence). The ends lost 3 bases at V and 5 bases at J; junction bases unmatched: 4. CDR3 bases: TGTGCCAGTAGTATGCGGGGGATCGACGAGCAGTACTTC. Encoded protein: CASSMRGIDEQYF. The full variable domain, with the rest looked up from reference TRBV19 and TRBJ2-7, is DGGITQSPKYLFRKEGQNVTLSCEQNLNHDAMYWYRQDPGQGLRLIYYSQIVNDFQKGDIAEGYSVSREKKESFPLTVTSAQKNPTAFYLCASSMRGIDEQYFGPGTRLTVT.

The V and J genes are TRBV6-5 and TRBJ1-6, with 9 bases matching TRBD1. The CDR3 length is 14 residues. With 6 bases clipped from V and 10 bases from J, the junction kept 7 bases outside the gene matches. The V gene's germline CDR1 is MNHEY and CDR2 SVGAGI. CDR3 nucleotide sequence: TGTGCCAGCAGCCCGGACAGGGGATACTCACCCCTCCACTTT. Encoded protein: CASSPDRGYSPLHF.

The rearrangement joins TRBV6-5 to TRBJ2-7; D uncertain. V lost 5 bases and J 0 bases, leaving 11 bases between the germline ends. The CDR3 has 14 amino acids. Germline CDR1 and CDR2: MNHEY and SVGAGI. The chain's CDR3 is CASSPYMHSYEQYF. The CDR3 coding sequence is TGTGCCAGCAGTCCCTACATGCACTCCTACGAGCAGTACTTC.

V usage is TRBV7-2 and J usage is TRBJ2-3, with a tentative D call TRBD2 (5 bases). The length of the CDR3 is 14 residues. The germline CDR1 and CDR2 sequences are SGHTA and FQGNSA. V was pared by 3 bases and J by 5 bases, with 12 bases between. The CDR3: CASSFLTSLDTQYF. CDR3 bases: TGTGCCAGCAGCTTTTTAACTAGTTTAGATACGCAGTATTTT.

The rearrangement links TRBV7-2 to TRBJ1-1; D perhaps matches TRBD1 (6 bases). The V and J ends lost 6 bases and 4 bases respectively, with 12 bases between them. CDR1 is SGHTA, CDR2 FQGNSA, per germline. This CDR3 region has 13 residues. The CDR3 DNA reads TGTGCCAGCAGATATACAGGGACCACTGAAGCTTTCTTT. Amino acids: CASRYTGTTEAFF. Filled out from reference TRBV7-2 and TRBJ1-1, the complete variable domain reads GAGVSQSPSNKVTEKGKDVELRCDPISGHTALYWYRQSLGQGLEFLIYFQGNSAPDKSGLPSDRFSAERTGGSVSTLTIQRTQQEDSAVYLCASRYTGTTEAFFGQGTRLTVV.

The chain uses TRBV6-5 and TRBJ2-7, with a tentative D call TRBD1 (6 bases). This CDR3 has 15 residues. CDR1 and CDR2 (germline): MNHEY, SVGAGI. Trimming pared 6 bases from V and 0 bases from J, leaving 15 bases between. CDR3 sequence (DNA): TGTGCCAGCAGCCTAGGTGGACAGCTCTCCTACGAGCAGTACTTC. Translating gives CASSLGGQLSYEQYF.

J is TRBJ2-7 and V is TRBV9, with TRBD2 matching over 9 bases. Losses at the gene ends were 4 bases for V and 3 bases for J; bases not matched to a gene: 8. Germline lookup yields CDR1 SGDLS and CDR2 YYNGEE. This CDR3 comprises 15 residues. The CDR3 spells CASSTGTSSFYEQYF. CDR3 in DNA: TGTGCCAGCAGCACCGGGACTAGCTCTTTCTACGAGCAGTACTTC.

The genes are TRBV19 and TRBJ1-1; unclear D gene. Germline CDR1 LNHDA, CDR2 SQIVND (reference sequence). The V end lost 1 base, the J end lost 0 bases, and 9 bases lay between the germline ends. This CDR3 spans 15 amino acids. This CDR3 is CASSIVRGMNTEAFF. The CDR3 coding sequence is TGTGCCAGTAGTATAGTCCGGGGAATGAACACTGAAGCTTTCTTT.

The rearrangement links TRBV2 to TRBJ2-7, with 13 bases identical to TRBD2. V lost 4 bases to trimming and J lost 2 bases; unmatched junction nucleotides: 11. CDR1 and CDR2 (germline): SNHLY, FYNNEI. The CDR3 is 18 residues long. Here the CDR3 DNA reads TGTGCCAGCAGTGGTCAGGGTCATACTAGCGGGAGGGCCTACGAGCAGTACTTC. This gives the protein CASSGQGHTSGRAYEQYF.

The V gene is TRBV7-8, the J gene TRBJ2-7; TRBD2 matches at 12 bases. The CDR3 covers 15 residues. V dropped 5 bases and J dropped 2; count of bases not matched to a gene: 4. Germline V gene lookup returns CDR1 SGHVS and CDR2 FQNEAQ. Here the CDR3 reads CASSIRTSGTYEQYF. The CDR3 DNA reads as TGTGCCAGCAGCATAAGGACTAGCGGGACCTACGAGCAGTACTTC.